This section outlines one TCR beta chain sequence together with its context. Its antigen is still unknown. An end of the junction differs from the germline gene, which may be a read error. Overall study findings and caveats: In terms of TCR gene usage, tumor memory CD4+ T cells clustered together with blood and lymph node memory CD4+ cells, as well as with lymph node naive CD4+ cells.

TCRdb re-called the 5' RACE reads through MiXCR, storing one row per CDR3 protein. The sample consists of tens of thousands of distinct CDR3 sequences, approximately 27% of them appearing once. The germline V gene has CDR1 SGHDT and CDR2 YYEEEE. This CDR3 region has 13 residues. The receptor was isolated from a female donor with breast cancer. This chain links TRBV5-6 with TRBJ1-1; D is possibly TRBD1 (6 bases). Sequencing was carried out using naive CD4+ T cells sorted from a lymph node. Specified subset: naive CD4+ T cells, CD4+CD45RA+CD25-. The CDR3 DNA follows: TGTGCCAACAGCCGGGACACGAACACTGAAGCTTTCTTT. Translating gives CANSRDTNTEAFF.